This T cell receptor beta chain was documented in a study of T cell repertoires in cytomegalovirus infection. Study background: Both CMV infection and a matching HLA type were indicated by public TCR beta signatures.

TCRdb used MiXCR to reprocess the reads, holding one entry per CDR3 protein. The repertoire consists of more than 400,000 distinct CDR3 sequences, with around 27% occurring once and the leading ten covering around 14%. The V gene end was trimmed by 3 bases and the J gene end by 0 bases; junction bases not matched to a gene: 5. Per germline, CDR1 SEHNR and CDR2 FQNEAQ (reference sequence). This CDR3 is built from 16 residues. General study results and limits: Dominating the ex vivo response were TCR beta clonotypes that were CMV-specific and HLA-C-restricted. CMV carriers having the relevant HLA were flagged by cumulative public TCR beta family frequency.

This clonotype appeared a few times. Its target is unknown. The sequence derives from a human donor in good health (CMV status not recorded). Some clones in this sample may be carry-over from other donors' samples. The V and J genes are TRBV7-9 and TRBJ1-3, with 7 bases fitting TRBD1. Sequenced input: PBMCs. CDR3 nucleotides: TGTGCCAGCAGCTTCGGACAGGCAAACTCTGGAAACACCATATATTTT. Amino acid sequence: CASSFGQANSGNTIYF.